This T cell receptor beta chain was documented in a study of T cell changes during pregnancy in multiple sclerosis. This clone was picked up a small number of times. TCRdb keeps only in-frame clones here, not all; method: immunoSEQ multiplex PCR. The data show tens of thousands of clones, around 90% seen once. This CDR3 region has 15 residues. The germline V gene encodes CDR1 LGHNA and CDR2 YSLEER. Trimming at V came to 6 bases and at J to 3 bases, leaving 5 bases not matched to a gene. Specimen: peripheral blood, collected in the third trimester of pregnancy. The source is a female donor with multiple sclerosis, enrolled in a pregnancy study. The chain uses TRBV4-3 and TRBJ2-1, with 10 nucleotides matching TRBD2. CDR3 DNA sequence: TGCGCCAGCAGTTACGGACTAGCGGTCTACAATGAGCAGTTCTTC. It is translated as CASSYGLAVYNEQFF.